The next 27 T cell receptor beta chains were all read from a single sample in a study of beta chain features in type 1 diabetes (dated by TCRdb to the late 2010s). Library preparation used the immunoSEQ multiplex PCR assay. All of the isolated RNA was reverse transcribed with the High Capacity cDNA Reverse Transcription Kit, so expressed TCRB transcripts were sequenced. TCRdb took this table from immuneACCESS and kept in-frame rearrangements with V and J called. Such tables lack part of the clones; where checked against another copy, unresolved V genes explain under half of the gap, and the rest is unexplained. In all, the sample holds hundreds of thousands of clones, and 17% of those were seen once. About 0.025% of the sample comes from the top ten. The sequencing sample was made of naive CD4+ T cells from blood. Reading the label with the study, this specimen's cell subset or site is: true naive CD4+ T cells. The receptors originated from a young woman in good health.

This clone was picked up a small number of times. The V gene is TRBV7-2, the J gene TRBJ2-5; D may be TRBD2 (6 bases). The CDR3 is made up of 15 amino acids. With 1 base removed from V and 2 bases from J, the gap between germline ends came to 11 bases. In germline, CDR1 is SGHTA, CDR2 FQGNSA. The CDR3 DNA reads as TGTGCCAGCAGCTTAGATCGGGGGAGGCAAGAGACCCAGTACTTC. Protein: CASSLDRGRQETQYF.

This chain uses TRBV18 with TRBJ2-1; TRBD2 aligns across 8 bases. V was pared by 3 bases and J by 5 bases, with 15 bases of the junction left unmatched. CDR1 KGHSH and CDR2 LQKENI come from the germline V gene. The CDR3 sequence is 18 residues long. The CDR3: CASSPALRRSGSHNEQFF. In DNA, the CDR3 is TGTGCCAGCTCACCTGCTTTAAGGAGAAGCGGGAGCCACAATGAGCAGTTCTTC. The full variable domain, its missing parts supplied by reference TRBV18 and TRBJ2-1, is NAGVMQNPRHLVRRRGQEARLRCSPMKGHSHVYWYRQLPEEGLKFMVYLQKENIIDESGMPKERFSAEFPKEGPSILRIQQVVRGDSAAYFCASSPALRRSGSHNEQFFGPGTRLTVL.

This chain joins TRBV28 and TRBJ2-1, with D possibly matching TRBD1 (6 bases). The CDR3 extends over 17 amino acids. The ends were cut back, 1 base at V and 0 bases at J, with 13 bases in the middle. Per germline, CDR1 MDHEN and CDR2 SYDVKM. Here the CDR3 reads CASSLSGAASSYNEQFF. Written as DNA, the CDR3 is TGTGCCAGCAGTTTATCAGGGGCGGCTAGCTCCTACAATGAGCAGTTCTTC.

This clone was counted a few times. The V and J genes are TRBV29-1 and TRBJ2-5; D call uncertain. This CDR3 region has 13 residues. Trimming left V 4 bases short and J 2 bases short, with 11 bases between. The germline V gene has CDR1 SQVTM and CDR2 ANQGSEA. The CDR3 region is CSVATIGQETQYF. Here the CDR3 DNA reads TGCAGCGTTGCTACGATTGGTCAAGAGACCCAGTACTTC.

The rearrangement links TRBV28 to TRBJ1-3; D is uncertain. V lost 7 bases and J lost 6, with 13 bases in between. Germline lookup yields CDR1 MDHEN and CDR2 SYDVKM. This CDR3 has 13 residues. Here the CDR3 DNA reads TGTGCCAGCAAGCGGCTCGGGAAAAACACCATATATTTT. Amino acid sequence: CASKRLGKNTIYF.

This clone was seen a handful of times. The rearrangement uses TRBV5-4 and TRBJ1-3, with TRBD1 matching 10 bases. This CDR3 has 16 residues. Germline V gene data show CDR1 as SGHNT and CDR2 as YYREEE (reference sequence). J gave up 2 bases and V 5 bases, and 7 bases lay outside the gene matches. The DNA for the CDR3 is TGTGCCAGCAGAAAGACGGGACAGGGGACTGGAAACACCATATATTTT. Its protein product is CASRKTGQGTGNTIYF.

In DNA, the CDR3 is TGCGCCAGCAGCCGAGACATACAGAACTACGAGCAGTACTTC. It codes for CASSRDIQNYEQYF. This sequence joins TRBV4-3 and TRBJ2-7, with unresolved D. The V end was cut by 4 bases, the J end by 3 bases, with 13 bases between. The CDR3 spans 14 residues. CDR1 LGHNA and CDR2 YSLEER come from the germline V gene.

This clone was counted once. CDR3 bases: TGTGCCAGCAGTACTAGGCTGACAGATACGCAGTATTTT. This translates into CASSTRLTDTQYF. This chain connects TRBV27 to TRBJ2-3; a weak D match, TRBD2 (5 bases). Per the germline V gene, CDR1 is MNHEY and CDR2 is SMNVEV (reference sequence). The CDR3 is 13 residues long. Trimming shortened V by 5 bases and J by 3 bases, and 9 bases separated the two germline ends.

The chain carries TRBV11-3 and TRBJ2-5; D possibly uses TRBD1 or TRBD2 (7 bases each). This CDR3 has 15 amino acids. Trimming took 2 bases from V and 5 from J, leaving 15 bases between them. CDR1 SGHNT and CDR2 YENEEA come from the germline V gene. For the CDR3, the DNA is TGTGCCAGCAGCTTAAGGACAGGCGGGAGCGAGACCCAGTACTTC. Encoded protein: CASSLRTGGSETQYF.

The J gene is TRBJ2-1, the V gene TRBV7-8, with 12 nucleotides matching TRBD2. V dropped 5 bases and J dropped 8; count of bases not matched to a gene: 7. CDR3 length equals 15 residues. Germline assignment: CDR1 SGHVS and CDR2 FQNEAQ. DNA for the CDR3: TGTGCCAGCAGCCCGCGACTAGCGGGAGAGGATGAGCAGTTCTTC. Its protein product is CASSPRLAGEDEQFF.

This clone was counted a few times. The V gene is TRBV7-9, the J gene TRBJ1-1; D remains unclear. CDR1 is SEHNR and CDR2 is FQNEAQ in the germline V gene (reference sequence). V dropped 2 bases and J dropped 7 bases, with 11 bases sitting between them. This CDR3 is built from 13 residues. This chain's CDR3 is CASSLLRTFEAFF. The CDR3 DNA follows: TGTGCCAGCAGCTTACTCAGAACCTTTGAAGCTTTCTTT.

The chain recombines TRBV18 with TRBJ2-3; D call uncertain. Per germline, CDR1 KGHSH and CDR2 LQKENI. The germline V and J ends were trimmed by 3 bases and 1 base, with 8 bases remaining between them. The CDR3 consists of 14 residues. This chain's CDR3 is CASSPVMGTDTQYF. The CDR3 nucleotides are TGTGCCAGCTCACCCGTCATGGGCACAGATACGCAGTATTTT.

This clone was detected a few times. The chain is built from TRBV29-1 and TRBJ2-7; a weak D match, TRBD1 (6 bases). Germline V gives CDR1 SQVTM, CDR2 ANQGSEA. V lost 5 bases and J 5 bases, leaving 19 bases between the germline ends. This CDR3 is built from 14 residues. The CDR3 coding sequence is TGCAGCGTTTCCGTAGTGGGGGCATTCAACGAGCAGTACTTC. The encoded protein is CSVSVVGAFNEQYF.

This clone was detected a few times. The chain recombines TRBV7-8 with TRBJ2-6, with 7 bases matching TRBD1. The germline V gene has CDR1 SGHVS and CDR2 FQNEAQ. This CDR3 has 18 amino acids. J was trimmed by 0 bases and V by 5 bases; bases with no gene match: 10. The CDR3 bases are TGTGCCAGCAGCCTATCCCCGACAGGGTACTCTGGGGCCAACGTCCTGACTTTC. Translating gives CASSLSPTGYSGANVLTF.

A few counts support this clone. Being one base from a much bigger clone, this may be a read error. The J gene is TRBJ2-7, the V gene TRBV7-3; D ambiguous. Per germline, CDR1 SGHTA and CDR2 FQGTGA. The CDR3 is 11 amino acids. Trimming left V 3 bases short and J 2 bases short, with 2 bases between. CDR3 in amino acids: CASSFAYEQYF. Written as DNA, the CDR3 is TGTGCCAGCAGCTTTGCCTACGAGCAGTACTTC.

This clone has just a few counts. The chain employs TRBV5-4 and TRBJ2-5; D is perhaps TRBD2 (6 bases). The CDR3 has 16 amino acids. V was shortened by 2 bases and J by 4 bases, with 18 bases between the two germline ends. The germline CDR1 and CDR2 sequences are SGHNT and YYREEE (reference sequence). CDR3 DNA sequence: TGTGCCAGCAGCTTAACTAGCTCTAAGGTGGTAGAGACCCAGTACTTC. Translation gives CASSLTSSKVVETQYF.

The chain recombines TRBV28 with TRBJ2-4; D may be TRBD1 (5 bases). The V end lost 6 bases, the J end lost 9 bases, and 21 bases lay between the germline ends. CDR1 and CDR2 from the germline V gene are MDHEN and SYDVKM. The CDR3 consists of 15 residues. The CDR3 coding sequence is TGTGCCAGCAGGTACCCTGTAGGCGACCAGGGCATTCAGTACTTC. Amino acids: CASRYPVGDQGIQYF.

The table lists this clone with a few counts. This chain joins TRBV2 and TRBJ2-1, with 9 nucleotides matching TRBD2. The CDR3 runs 16 residues. J was trimmed by 10 bases and V by 5 bases; bases with no gene match: 15. CDR1 is SNHLY, CDR2 FYNNEI, per germline. This CDR3 reads CASSPFRLAAPGEQFF. The CDR3, as DNA: TGTGCCAGCAGTCCTTTTCGACTAGCGGCTCCCGGGGAGCAGTTCTTC.

The chain has TRBV28 and TRBJ2-3; D could derive from TRBD1 or TRBD2 (6 bases each). Per germline, CDR1 MDHEN and CDR2 SYDVKM. The CDR3 has 16 residues. The V and J ends lost 7 bases and 4 bases respectively, with 21 bases between them. The CDR3 sequence is CASTSPRGPFPDTQYF. The CDR3 coding sequence is TGTGCCAGCACCTCCCCTCGGGGGCCCTTCCCAGATACGCAGTATTTT. The variable domain in full, with the rest retrieved from reference TRBV28 and TRBJ2-3, is DVKVTQSSRYLVKRTGEKVFLECVQDMDHENMFWYRQDPGLGLRLIYFSYDVKMKEKGDIPEGYSVSREKKERFSLILESASTNQTSMYLCASTSPRGPFPDTQYFGPGTRLTVL.

The chain recombines TRBV9 with TRBJ2-3; D gene unclear. CDR1 and CDR2 from the germline V gene are SGDLS and YYNGEE. There are 14 residues in the CDR3. V lost 1 base, J lost 0 bases, and 6 bases lay in between. CDR3 DNA: TGTGCCAGCAGCGTAATCAGCAGCACAGATACGCAGTATTTT. Amino acid sequence: CASSVISSTDTQYF.

The CDR3 protein is CASKGLAGDSYNEQFF. DNA for the CDR3: TGTGCCAGTAAAGGACTAGCGGGAGACTCCTACAATGAGCAGTTCTTC. This chain links TRBV19 with TRBJ2-1; 13 bases align to TRBD2. This CDR3 comprises 16 residues. Germline V gene sequence: CDR1 LNHDA, CDR2 SQIVND (reference sequence). V was clipped by 7 bases and J by 0 bases; unmatched bases: 3.

This chain connects TRBV19 to TRBJ1-1; perhaps TRBD1 as D (6 bases). CDR1 is LNHDA, CDR2 SQIVND, per germline (reference sequence). This CDR3 spans 13 amino acids. Between the trimmed V and J ends, which lost 4 bases and 3 bases, there was a span of 9 bases. The CDR3 here is CASSSGGHTEAFF. CDR3 nucleotide sequence: TGTGCCAGTAGTAGCGGGGGGCACACTGAAGCTTTCTTT. The variable domain in full, with the rest retrieved from reference TRBV19 and TRBJ1-1, is DGGITQSPKYLFRKEGQNVTLSCEQNLNHDAMYWYRQDPGQGLRLIYYSQIVNDFQKGDIAEGYSVSREKKESFPLTVTSAQKNPTAFYLCASSSGGHTEAFFGQGTRLTVV.

Notes on this clone: This sample also contains other DNA sequences that code for the same CDR3. The chain employs TRBV7-3 and TRBJ2-1; 8 nucleotides agree with TRBD2. The junction had 5 bases not matched to a gene; V was cut back by 5 bases and J by 2 bases. Germline assignment: CDR1 SGHTA and CDR2 FQGTGA. The CDR3 loop spans 15 amino acids. CDR3 sequence reads: CASSPGLATYNEQFF. In nucleotides, the CDR3 is TGTGCCAGCAGCCCTGGACTAGCCACCTACAATGAGCAGTTCTTC.

The V and J genes are TRBV7-2 and TRBJ2-1; a weak D match, TRBD2 (5 bases). In germline, CDR1 is SGHTA, CDR2 FQGNSA. The CDR3 contains 15 residues. V dropped 5 bases and J dropped 8 bases, with 19 bases sitting between them. The DNA for the CDR3 is TGTGCCAGCAGCCCTCGAGGGCCAGGTATCTATGAGCAGTTCTTC. It specifies CASSPRGPGIYEQFF.

This clone came up a few times. The chain recombines TRBV7-6 with TRBJ1-5; the D gene is possibly TRBD1 (5 bases). Trimming pared 0 bases from V and 7 bases from J, leaving 10 bases between. The germline CDR1 and CDR2 sequences are SGHVS and FNYEAQ. The CDR3 is made up of 14 amino acids. The CDR3 loop is CASSLAGGRQPQHF. The CDR3 nucleotides are TGTGCCAGCAGCTTAGCTGGGGGAAGGCAGCCCCAGCATTTT.

Only a few counts were recorded for this clone. J is TRBJ2-1 and V is TRBV7-2, with 9 bases lining up with TRBD2. The length of the CDR3 is 15 residues. J gave up 8 bases and V 2 bases, and 7 bases lay outside the gene matches. The germline V gene encodes CDR1 SGHTA and CDR2 FQGNSA. CDR3 residues: CASSLSGGRADEQFF. CDR3 nucleotides: TGTGCCAGCAGCTTATCAGGCGGGAGGGCCGATGAGCAGTTCTTC. Drawing the rest from reference TRBV7-2 and TRBJ2-1, the complete variable domain is GAGVSQSPSNKVTEKGKDVELRCDPISGHTALYWYRQSLGQGLEFLIYFQGNSAPDKSGLPSDRFSAERTGGSVSTLTIQRTQQEDSAVYLCASSLSGGRADEQFFGPGTRLTVL.

The rearrangement uses TRBV6-6 and TRBJ2-5; a possible D gene is TRBD2 (6 bases). V was clipped by 2 bases and J by 4 bases, with 17 bases between them. Germline V gene sequence: CDR1 MNHNY, CDR2 SVGAGI (reference sequence). The CDR3 loop spans 16 amino acids. This chain's CDR3 is CASSYGTGVGRETQYF. The CDR3 coding sequence is TGTGCCAGCAGTTACGGAACGGGGGTAGGGCGAGAGACCCAGTACTTC.